The 10 T cell receptor beta chains below were found in one sample sequenced in a study of T cells in Graves' hyperthyroidism and ophthalmopathy. Authors of the study amplified TCR beta CDR3 regions from RNA transcripts. Researchers ran a first-round RT-PCR on the TCR CDR3 using the HTBI primer set. TCRdb used MiXCR to reprocess the multiplex PCR reads, holding one entry per CDR3 protein. The data show approximately 210,000 distinct CDR3 sequences, with about a sixth seen just once and 50% held by the top ten. Sequences were obtained from blood. The origin of the receptors is a man in his fifties or sixties with Graves' hyperthyroidism.

J is TRBJ2-7 and V is TRBV10-3; 11 bases agree with TRBD2. The germline V gene encodes CDR1 ENHRY and CDR2 SYGVKD. The trim removed 6 bases at V and 5 bases at J, leaving 3 bases unmatched. CDR3 length: 13 amino acids. CDR3 DNA sequence: TGTGCCATCAGACTAGCGGGAGCCCACGAGCAGTACTTC. Its protein is CAIRLAGAHEQYF.

This clonotype was observed at least ten times. This chain uses TRBV5-1 with TRBJ2-5; perhaps TRBD2 as D (5 bases). CDR1 is SGHRS and CDR2 is YFSETQ in the germline V gene. V shed 0 bases and J shed 4 bases, with 10 bases lying between them. The CDR3 sequence is 14 residues long. The CDR3 loop is CASSLEGRGETQYF. CDR3 DNA: TGCGCCAGCAGCTTGGAAGGCCGGGGAGAGACCCAGTACTTC.

This clonotype was seen a handful of times. With a much larger clone just one base away, this may be a read error. V and J are TRBV18 and TRBJ2-1; the D gene is possibly TRBD1 (5 bases). The V end lost 8 bases, the J end lost 6 bases, and 11 bases lay between the germline ends. CDR1 and CDR2 from the germline V gene are KGHSH and LQKENI. The CDR3 loop spans 12 amino acids. The CDR3 region has the DNA TGTGCCAGCGCCAGGGATGGCAATGAGCAGTTCTTC. It yields the protein CASARDGNEQFF.

This clonotype was seen more than once but under ten times. The V and J genes are TRBV5-4 and TRBJ2-5; 7 nucleotides agree with TRBD1. Germline CDR1 reads SGHNT; CDR2 reads YYREEE (reference sequence). This CDR3 comprises 14 residues. J lost 5 bases, V lost 4 bases, and 8 bases had no gene match. CDR3 bases: TGTGCCAGCAGCGATCAAACAGGGGAGGAGACCCAGTACTTC. The encoded protein is CASSDQTGEETQYF. The full variable domain, completed using reference TRBV5-4 and TRBJ2-5, is ETGVTQSPTHLIKTRGQQVTLRCSSQSGHNTVSWYQQALGQGPQFIFQYYREEENGRGNFPPRFSGLQFPNYSSELNVNALELDDSALYLCASSDQTGEETQYFGPGTRLLVL.

This clonotype was seen many times. The chain couples TRBV30 to TRBJ2-7; D is unclear. This CDR3 comprises 12 residues. Deletions cut 0 bases from V and 2 bases from J, with 5 bases between. Germline assignment: CDR1 GTSNPN and CDR2 SVGIG (reference sequence). The CDR3 nucleotides are TGTGCCTGGAGTGTAGGAACCTACGAGCAGTACTTC. It is translated as CAWSVGTYEQYF.

The genes are TRBV15 and TRBJ1-2; tentatively, D is TRBD1 (6 bases). Germline CDR1 is LNHNV and CDR2 is YYDKDF (reference sequence). CDR3 length: 13 amino acids. V was shortened by 7 bases and J by 4 bases, with 13 bases between the two germline ends. CDR3 protein: CATTQGNSYGYTF. In DNA form, the CDR3 reads TGTGCCACCACACAGGGTAATAGCTATGGCTACACCTTC.

This clonotype was seen more than once but under ten times. This chain connects TRBV7-2 to TRBJ2-2; 9 bases agree with TRBD2. This CDR3 comprises 15 residues. With 3 bases clipped from V and 2 bases from J, the junction kept 1 base outside the gene matches. In germline, CDR1 is SGHTA, CDR2 FQGNSA. The CDR3 spells CASSFSGRNTGELFF. The CDR3 bases are TGTGCCAGCAGCTTTAGCGGGAGAAACACCGGGGAGCTGTTTTTT.

This clonotype was picked up one time. The gene calls are TRBV12-3 or TRBV12-4 and TRBJ2-2, with D tentatively TRBD1 (5 bases). The length of the CDR3 is 14 residues. Trimming removed 3 bases at V and 5 bases at J, with 10 bases between. The CDR3 loop reads CASSLQGFTGELFF. DNA for the CDR3: TGTGCCAGCAGTTTGCAGGGCTTTACCGGGGAGCTGTTTTTT.

This clonotype was detected a few times. V and J are TRBV2 and TRBJ1-2; a weak D match, TRBD1 (5 bases). Deletions cut 1 base from V and 6 bases from J, with 15 bases between. This CDR3 spans 15 amino acids. CDR1 is SNHLY, CDR2 FYNNEI, per germline. The DNA for the CDR3 is TGTGCCAGCAGTGAAGATTGGTTCAGGGTAGATGGCTACACCTTC. The encoded protein is CASSEDWFRVDGYTF.

The chain has TRBV7-9 and TRBJ2-6; 8 bases fit TRBD2. J lost 0 bases, V lost 6 bases, and 13 bases had no gene match. CDR3 size: 19 residues. Germline loops: CDR1 SEHNR, CDR2 FQNEAQ (reference sequence). CDR3 bases: TGTGCCAGCAGGCACCACTGGCGGGAGGCCCTCTCTGGGGCCAACGTCCTGACTTTC. This encodes CASRHHWREALSGANVLTF.